This T cell receptor beta chain was captured in a study of T-cell reconstitution after alpha-beta-depleted transplantation in children. Regarding the study as a whole: Counts and diversity of T cells one year after transplant came mostly from newly produced T cells. The study traced high day-60 TCRbeta diversity in some patients to surviving recipient T cells and thymic progenitors. In patients about two months after transplant, alpha-beta T cells reportedly arose from several hundred expanded graft clones.

This CDR3 comprises 15 residues. V trimming: 7 bases; J trimming: 4 bases; junction bases outside the gene matches: 12. The germline V gene encodes CDR1 SQVTM and CDR2 ANQGSEA. A TCRbeta library incorporating unique molecular identifiers was prepared. Using its own MiXCR run on the PCR reads, TCRdb lists one record per CDR3 protein. The table has hundreds of thousands of distinct CDR3 sequences, roughly 13% seen once. As for this clonotype: Its target is unknown.

This sequence joins TRBV29-1 and TRBJ2-1; the match to TRBD2 covers 8 bases. The receptor was isolated from a male patient aged 10-17 years who had a stem cell transplant for acute myeloid leukemia, so the T cells may come from the graft donor. Sequenced material: PBMCs, mostly from graft donor cells, taken 360 days after TCRalphabeta/CD19-depleted stem cell transplant. The CDR3 nucleotides are TGCAGCGCCCATTCCGTCCGGGAGGGTTACAATGAGCAGTTCTTC. Protein: CSAHSVREGYNEQFF.